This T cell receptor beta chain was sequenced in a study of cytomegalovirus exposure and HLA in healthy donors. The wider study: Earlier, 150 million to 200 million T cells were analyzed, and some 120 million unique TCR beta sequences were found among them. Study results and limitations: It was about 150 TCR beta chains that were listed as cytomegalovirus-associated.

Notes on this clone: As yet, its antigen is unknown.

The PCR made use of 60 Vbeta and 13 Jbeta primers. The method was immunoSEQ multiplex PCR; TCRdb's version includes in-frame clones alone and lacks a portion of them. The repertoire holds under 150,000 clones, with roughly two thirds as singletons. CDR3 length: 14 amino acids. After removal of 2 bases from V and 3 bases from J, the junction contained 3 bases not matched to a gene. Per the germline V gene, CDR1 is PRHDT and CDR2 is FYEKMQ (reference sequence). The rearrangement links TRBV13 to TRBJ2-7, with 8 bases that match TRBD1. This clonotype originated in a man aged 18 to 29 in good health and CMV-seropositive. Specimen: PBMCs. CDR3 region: CASSLNRGIYEQYF. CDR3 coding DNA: TGTGCCAGCAGCTTAAACAGGGGGATCTACGAGCAGTACTTC.